This is a list of T cell receptor beta chains from one sample in a study of Ad26.COV2.S vaccination and SARS-CoV-2 variants. Only in-frame clones appear in the TCRdb table, and some are missing; sequencing was by immunoSEQ multiplex PCR. The profile shows roughly 350,000 clones, less than 90% of them singletons. Sequenced material: peripheral blood, taken in a trial of Ad26.COV2.S vaccine versus placebo. The receptor set was obtained from a person between 18 and 60 years old who received the Ad26.COV2.S COVID-19 vaccine or a placebo. Both conserved end residues are part of each CDR3. The D gene is left open where the match is weak. Where a row states a size, it is once, few, many or the class of an expanded clone; other rows omit it.

TRBV28	TRBD1	NA	TRBJ1-5	CASSSPTQGGGNQPQHF	TGTGCCAGCAGTTCCCCCACACAGGGGGGAGGAAATCAGCCCCAGCATTTT
TRBV7-2	NA	NA	TRBJ2-7	CASSLGWSYEQYF	TGTGCCAGCAGCTTGGGGTGGTCCTACGAGCAGTACTTC
TRBV7-9	TRBD2	NA	TRBJ2-1	CASTQTSTSGDNEQFF	TGTGCCAGCACCCAAACGTCGACTAGCGGGGACAATGAGCAGTTCTTC
TRBV6-5	NA	NA	TRBJ2-2	CASSRNTGELFF	TGTGCCAGCAGCCGAAACACCGGGGAGCTGTTTTTT
TRBV25-1	NA	NA	TRBJ2-7	CASSEPGRNEQYF	TGTGCCAGCAGTGAGCCGGGGAGGAACGAGCAGTACTTC
TRBV28	TRBD1	NA	TRBJ1-1	CASSLVPGQGDAEAFF	TGTGCCAGCAGTTTAGTCCCGGGTCAGGGGGACGCTGAAGCTTTCTTT
TRBV5-4	TRBD1	NA	TRBJ1-2	CASSFLQGEAGGYTF	TGTGCCAGCAGCTTTCTACAGGGGGAAGCGGGTGGCTACACCTTC
TRBV29-1	NA	NA	TRBJ2-3	CSVDKSTADTQYF	TGCAGCGTTGACAAAAGCACGGCAGATACGCAGTATTTT
TRBV6-2/TRBV6-3	NA	NA	TRBJ2-7	CASSYSWEQYF	TGTGCCAGCAGTTACTCCTGGGAGCAGTACTTC
TRBV11-3	NA	NA	TRBJ2-1	CASSVRGATNEQFF	TGTGCCAGCAGCGTGAGGGGGGCGACTAATGAGCAGTTCTTC
TRBV9	TRBD1	NA	TRBJ1-2	CASSVGRQGDDGYTF	TGTGCCAGCAGCGTAGGTAGACAGGGGGACGACGGCTACACCTTC
TRBV19	NA	NA	TRBJ2-1	CASSIGTAYNEQFF	TGTGCCAGTAGTATAGGGACGGCATACAATGAGCAGTTCTTC
TRBV7-2	TRBD1	NA	TRBJ1-1	CASSPQGAYTEAFF	TGTGCCAGCAGCCCGCAGGGGGCCTACACTGAAGCTTTCTTT
TRBV19	TRBD1	NA	TRBJ1-5	CASTWTGGGNQPQHF	TGTGCCAGTACTTGGACAGGGGGCGGCAATCAGCCCCAGCATTTT
TRBV24-1	TRBD2	NA	TRBJ2-1	CATSDLGLAGENEQFF	TGTGCCACCAGTGACCTGGGACTAGCGGGGGAGAATGAGCAGTTCTTC
TRBV23-1	NA	NA	TRBJ2-3	CASSQAGDRNTDTQYF	TGCGCCAGCAGTCAAGCTGGCGATAGAAACACAGATACGCAGTATTTT
TRBV18	NA	NA	TRBJ2-5	CASSPGPTEETQYF	TGTGCCAGCTCACCGGGCCCTACCGAAGAGACCCAGTACTTC
TRBV6-5	TRBD1	many	TRBJ1-1	CASRRTGSTEAFF	TGTGCCAGCAGACGGACAGGGAGCACTGAAGCTTTCTTT
TRBV19	NA	NA	TRBJ1-5	CASSIESGTSNQPQHF	TGTGCCAGTAGTATAGAATCGGGGACCAGCAATCAGCCCCAGCATTTT
TRBV6-6	NA	NA	TRBJ2-3	CASSPGMGGVPGTDTQYF	TGTGCCAGCAGTCCGGGGATGGGCGGGGTGCCGGGCACAGATACGCAGTATTTT
TRBV10-3	NA	NA	TRBJ2-3	CATKGGTITDTQYF	TGTGCCACCAAGGGGGGAACCATCACAGATACGCAGTATTTT
TRBV24-1	TRBD1	NA	TRBJ2-1	CATSEETGDSYNEQFF	TGTGCCACCAGTGAAGAGACAGGGGACTCCTACAATGAGCAGTTCTTC
TRBV11-1	NA	NA	TRBJ1-4	CASSLVGHGREKLFF	TGTGCCAGCAGCTTAGTGGGACACGGACGCGAAAAACTGTTTTTT
TRBV20-1	NA	NA	TRBJ1-1	CSARSGTEAFF	TGCAGTGCTAGGTCAGGGACTGAAGCTTTCTTT
TRBV11-3	NA	NA	TRBJ2-5	CASSLTAGETQYF	TGTGCCAGCAGCTTAACAGCGGGAGAGACCCAGTACTTC
TRBV28	TRBD2	NA	TRBJ2-3	CASSFEGRLAGISTDTQYF	TGTGCCAGCAGTTTTGAAGGAAGGCTAGCGGGGATTAGCACAGATACGCAGTATTTT
TRBV5-1	TRBD1	NA	TRBJ1-5	CASSSGQRNQPQHF	TGCGCCAGCAGCTCGGGACAGAGGAACCAGCCCCAGCATTTT
TRBV2	NA	NA	TRBJ1-1	CASSLQVNTEAFF	TGTGCCAGCAGTTTACAGGTAAACACTGAAGCTTTCTTT
TRBV6-5	TRBD1	NA	TRBJ1-1	CASSYTAGGTEAFF	TGTGCCAGCAGTTACACCGCAGGGGGAACTGAAGCTTTCTTT
TRBV7-2	NA	NA	TRBJ1-6	CASSLSGTLFSPLHF	TGTGCCAGCAGCTTGTCAGGGACTTTGTTTTCACCCCTCCACTTT
TRBV4-3	NA	NA	TRBJ1-2	CASSQEVGTAYYGYTF	TGCGCCAGCAGCCAAGAAGTGGGGACGGCCTATTATGGCTACACCTTC
TRBV28	TRBD1	NA	TRBJ1-5	CASSSGTGYNQPQHF	TGTGCCAGCAGTTCCGGGACAGGCTACAATCAGCCCCAGCATTTT
TRBV27	TRBD1	NA	TRBJ1-2	CASSLMAGTVNGYTF	TGTGCCAGCAGTTTAATGGCCGGGACAGTGAATGGCTACACCTTC
TRBV2	TRBD1	NA	TRBJ2-2	CASSDTRDRGTGELFF	TGTGCCAGCAGTGATACCCGGGACAGGGGCACCGGGGAGCTGTTTTTT
TRBV7-9	NA	once	TRBJ1-2	CASNPMGGPNYGYTF	TGTGCCAGCAACCCGATGGGGGGGCCCAACTATGGCTACACCTTC
TRBV18	NA	NA	TRBJ1-1	CASSAGTENTEAFF	TGTGCCAGCTCTGCCGGGACTGAGAACACTGAAGCTTTCTTT
TRBV19	TRBD1	NA	TRBJ1-6	CASRDRGYSPLHF	TGTGCCAGTAGAGACAGGGGCTATTCACCCCTCCACTTT
TRBV7-2	NA	NA	TRBJ2-7	CASSLGFRAHEQYF	TGTGCCAGCAGCTTAGGCTTCAGGGCCCACGAGCAGTACTTC
TRBV24-1	NA	NA	TRBJ2-7	CATSDPNLSHEQYF	TGTGCCACCAGTGATCCCAATCTGAGTCACGAGCAGTACTTC
TRBV3-1/TRBV3-2	NA	NA	TRBJ2-7	CASSQVGWEQYF	TGTGCCAGCAGCCAAGTCGGCTGGGAGCAGTACTTC
TRBV27	TRBD1	NA	TRBJ1-6	CASSPRRTGARSYNSPLHF	TGTGCCAGCAGCCCCCGCAGGACAGGCGCCCGCTCCTATAATTCACCCCTCCACTTT
TRBV6-1	NA	NA	TRBJ2-3	CASSDLPFTDTQYF	TGTGCCAGCAGTGATCTACCTTTCACAGATACGCAGTATTTT
TRBV27	NA	NA	TRBJ1-1	CASSLGRNTEAFF	TGTGCCAGCAGTTTAGGGAGGAACACTGAAGCTTTCTTT
TRBV20-1	NA	NA	TRBJ1-2	CSASGNYGYTF	TGCAGTGCATCAGGGAATTATGGCTACACCTTC
TRBV28	TRBD2	NA	TRBJ2-7	CASSLLAGVYEQYF	TGTGCCAGCAGTTTACTAGCGGGGGTCTACGAGCAGTACTTC
TRBV24-1	NA	NA	TRBJ2-1	CATSDSYNEQFF	TGTGCCACCAGTGACAGTTACAATGAGCAGTTCTTC
TRBV4-1	NA	NA	TRBJ2-5	CASSPVGETQYF	TGCGCCAGCAGCCCCGTCGGAGAGACCCAGTACTTC
TRBV11-3	TRBD2	NA	TRBJ2-5	CASSPRRAGGPQETQYF	TGTGCCAGCAGCCCCAGAAGAGCGGGGGGGCCCCAAGAGACCCAGTACTTC
TRBV4-3	NA	NA	TRBJ2-2	CASSQEAVGGELFF	TGCGCCAGCAGCCAAGAGGCTGTAGGAGGGGAGCTGTTTTTT
TRBV3-1/TRBV3-2	NA	NA	TRBJ2-5	CASSQDEDTGETQYF	TGTGCCAGCAGCCAAGACGAAGACACCGGTGAGACCCAGTACTTC
TRBV19	NA	NA	TRBJ2-1	CASSGGNYNEQFF	TGTGCCAGTAGTGGCGGGAATTACAATGAGCAGTTCTTC
TRBV19	TRBD1	NA	TRBJ1-5	CASSSRTGWLNQPQHF	TGTGCCAGTAGTTCCAGGACAGGGTGGTTGAATCAGCCCCAGCATTTT
TRBV28	NA	NA	TRBJ1-1	CASSTLGQLNTEAFF	TGTGCCAGCAGTACGTTAGGGCAGCTCAACACTGAAGCTTTCTTT
TRBV29-1	TRBD1	NA	TRBJ1-2	CSTRQGQGYTF	TGCAGCACCCGACAGGGGCAAGGCTACACCTTC
TRBV14	NA	NA	TRBJ1-4	CASSPTGLNEKLFF	TGTGCCAGCAGCCCGACAGGCCTAAATGAAAAACTGTTTTTT
TRBV2	TRBD1	NA	TRBJ2-4	CASREDRVGTKNIQYF	TGTGCCAGCAGGGAAGACAGGGTTGGAACCAAAAACATTCAGTACTTC
TRBV7-9	NA	once	TRBJ1-1	CASSLAEGGVNTEAFF	TGTGCCAGCAGCTTAGCCGAGGGGGGAGTGAACACTGAAGCTTTCTTT